This T cell receptor (beta chain) stems from a study of blood T cells in healthy people across ages. A second roughly 6 to 12 cycle PCR used barcoded and J-beta primers. A template-switch adaptor that had 12 random nucleotides put a tag on each cDNA molecule. TCRdb processed the 5' RACE reads anew with MiXCR; each CDR3 protein has one entry. The sample lists 800,000 or so distinct CDR3 sequences; around a quarter were seen once. Trimming shortened V by 5 bases and J by 0 bases, and 11 bases separated the two germline ends. From germline, CDR1 is SGHVS and CDR2 FQNEAQ. The CDR3 has 15 residues. This clonotype came up a few times. The sample was also linked to a second study, of T cells of mothers and their children.

This receptor was identified in a boy aged 10-17 years in good health. This sequence joins TRBV7-8 and TRBJ1-3; D ambiguous. The specimen was blood. The CDR3 spells CASSRGRSSGNTIYF. The CDR3 DNA sequence: TGTGCCAGCAGCAGAGGACGGTCCTCTGGAAACACCATATATTTT. The full variable domain, its missing parts supplied by reference TRBV7-8 and TRBJ1-3, is GAGVSQSPRYKVAKRGQDVALRCDPISGHVSLFWYQQALGQGPEFLTYFQNEAQLDKSGLPSDRFFAERPEGSVSTLKIQRTQQEDSAVYLCASSRGRSSGNTIYFGEGSWLTVV.